This TCR beta chain came from a study of T-cell reconstitution after alpha-beta-depleted transplantation in children. The table lists this clonotype with a few counts. What it binds is unknown. As it was prepared, the TCRbeta library received unique molecular identifiers. TCRdb re-analysed the PCR reads in MiXCR, keeping a single row per CDR3 protein. The sample has some 110,000 distinct CDR3 sequences, 10% seen once; the top ten hold approximately 36%. CDR3 length: 15 amino acids. Germline CDR1 is LGHDT and CDR2 is YNNKEL (reference sequence). V was trimmed by 3 bases and J by 3 bases, leaving 15 bases between them. Study findings and constraints: Recipient T cells and thymic progenitors that survived gave rise to the high TCRbeta diversity observed at day 60 in some patients.

Material: PBMCs, obtained before TCRalphabeta/CD19-depleted stem cell transplant. The receptor's source is a boy under 10 years old with acute lymphoblastic leukemia, due to receive a stem cell transplant. The chain recombines TRBV3-1 with TRBJ2-7; possibly TRBD1 for D (6 bases). The CDR3 DNA sequence: TGTGCCAGCAGCCAGCAAGGGGGACGTGACTACGAGCAGTACTTC. It codes for CASSQQGGRDYEQYF.